The T cell receptor beta chain under discussion was sequenced for a study of shared clonotypes between healthy human individuals. The V end lost 0 bases, the J end lost 4 bases, and 5 bases lay between the germline ends. In germline, CDR1 is SGHTS, CDR2 YDEGEE. The CDR3 contains 13 residues. TCRdb's copy holds only in-frame clones and misses some; the assay was immunoSEQ multiplex PCR. The sample includes about a million clones, roughly 77% seen only once; the top ten take roughly 0.82%. Sequencing was carried out using memory CD4+ T cells from PBMCs. The subset here: CD45RA-negative fraction. This clonotype was obtained from a man in his late teens or twenties in good health. Some clones in this sample may be carry-over from other donors' samples. This chain connects TRBV5-8 to TRBJ1-5; D gene uncertain. The CDR3 DNA reads as TGTGCCAGCAGCTTGGAGAGAAATCAGCCCCAGCATTTT. Protein sequence: CASSLERNQPQHF.